This T cell receptor (beta chain) was identified during a study of T cell repertoires in cytomegalovirus infection. Study-level information: In the study, CMV epitopes included recently identified HLA-C-restricted and well-studied HLA-B-restricted ones. CMV infection together with matching HLA type was indicated by public TCR beta signatures.

A single record per CDR3 protein comes from TCRdb applying MiXCR to the reads. The data contain around 900,000 distinct CDR3 sequences, 30% to 40% of them seen just once; the ten biggest clones take up roughly 13%. Study conclusions and caveats: Totalled public TCR beta family frequency picked out people who carried CMV plus the relevant HLA. HLA-C-restricted CMV clonotypes gave the most frequent clonotype in two of eight donors.

In germline, CDR1 is SGHVS, CDR2 FNYEAQ. Trimming pared 1 base from V and 6 bases from J, leaving 7 bases between. This CDR3 comprises 12 residues. Comments on this clonotype: Its matching antigen is unknown.

The sample in question was cultured CD8+ T cells from PBMCs, obtained from culture after CMV antigen stimulation. The chain recombines TRBV7-6 with TRBJ2-7, with a weak D call TRBD2 (5 bases). The receptor was derived from a human donor in good health (CMV status not recorded). Some clones in this sample may be carry-over from other donors' samples. This chain's CDR3 is CASSLGLPEQYF. The CDR3 DNA reads TGTGCCAGCAGCTTAGGACTACCCGAGCAGTACTTC.